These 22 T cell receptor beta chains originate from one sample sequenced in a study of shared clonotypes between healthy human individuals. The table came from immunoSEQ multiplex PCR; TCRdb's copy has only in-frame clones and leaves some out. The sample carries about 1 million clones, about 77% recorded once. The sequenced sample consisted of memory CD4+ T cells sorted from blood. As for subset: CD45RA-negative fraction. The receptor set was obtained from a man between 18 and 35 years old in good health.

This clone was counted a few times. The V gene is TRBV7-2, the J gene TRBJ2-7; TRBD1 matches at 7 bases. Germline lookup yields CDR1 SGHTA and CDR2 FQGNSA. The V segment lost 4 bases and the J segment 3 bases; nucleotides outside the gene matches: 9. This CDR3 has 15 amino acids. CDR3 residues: CASSYWDRVIYEQYF. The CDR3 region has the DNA TGTGCCAGCAGCTATTGGGACAGAGTCATCTACGAGCAGTACTTC. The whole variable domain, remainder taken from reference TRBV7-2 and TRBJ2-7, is GAGVSQSPSNKVTEKGKDVELRCDPISGHTALYWYRQSLGQGLEFLIYFQGNSAPDKSGLPSDRFSAERTGGSVSTLTIQRTQQEDSAVYLCASSYWDRVIYEQYFGPGTRLTVT.

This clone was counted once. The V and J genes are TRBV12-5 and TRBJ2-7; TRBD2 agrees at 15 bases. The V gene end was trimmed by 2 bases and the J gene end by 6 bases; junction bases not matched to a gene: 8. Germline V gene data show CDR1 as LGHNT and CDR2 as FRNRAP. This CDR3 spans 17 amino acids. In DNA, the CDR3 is TGTGCTAGTGGTTTGAACCGGGGGACTAGCGGGAGGAGCGAGCAGTACTTC. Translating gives CASGLNRGTSGRSEQYF. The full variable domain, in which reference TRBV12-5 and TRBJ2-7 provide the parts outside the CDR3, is DARVTQTPRHKVTEMGQEVTMRCQPILGHNTVFWYRQTMMQGLELLAYFRNRAPLDDSGMPKDRFSAEMPDATLATLKIQPSEPRDSAVYFCASGLNRGTSGRSEQYFGPGTRLTVT.

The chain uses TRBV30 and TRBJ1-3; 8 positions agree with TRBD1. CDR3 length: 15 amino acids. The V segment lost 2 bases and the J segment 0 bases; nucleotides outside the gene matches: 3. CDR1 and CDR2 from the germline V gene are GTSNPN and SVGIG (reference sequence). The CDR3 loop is CAWSIGQGSGNTIYF. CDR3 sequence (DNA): TGTGCCTGGAGTATAGGACAGGGCTCTGGAAACACCATATATTTT.

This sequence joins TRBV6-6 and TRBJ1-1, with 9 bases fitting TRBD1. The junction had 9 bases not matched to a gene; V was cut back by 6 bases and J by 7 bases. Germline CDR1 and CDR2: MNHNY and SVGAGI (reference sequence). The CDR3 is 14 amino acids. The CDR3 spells CASRIRQGGGEAFF. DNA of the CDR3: TGTGCCAGCAGAATCCGACAGGGGGGAGGTGAAGCTTTCTTT.

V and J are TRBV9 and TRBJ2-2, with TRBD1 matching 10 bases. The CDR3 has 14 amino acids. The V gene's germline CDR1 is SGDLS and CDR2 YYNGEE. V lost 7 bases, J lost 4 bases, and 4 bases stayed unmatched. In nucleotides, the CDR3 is TGTGCCAGCGGAGGACAGGGGGGCACCGGGGAGCTGTTTTTT. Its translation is CASGGQGGTGELFF. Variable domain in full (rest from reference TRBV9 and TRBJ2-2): DSGVTQTPKHLITATGQRVTLRCSPRSGDLSVYWYQQSLDQGLQFLIQYYNGEERAKGNILERFSAQQFPDLHSELNLSSLELGDSALYFCASGGQGGTGELFFGEGSRLTVL.

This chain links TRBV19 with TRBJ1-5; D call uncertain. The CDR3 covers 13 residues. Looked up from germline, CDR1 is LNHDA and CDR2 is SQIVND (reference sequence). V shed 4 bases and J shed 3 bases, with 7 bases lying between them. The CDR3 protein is CASSNGNNQPQHF. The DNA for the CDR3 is TGTGCCAGTAGTAACGGTAACAATCAGCCCCAGCATTTT.

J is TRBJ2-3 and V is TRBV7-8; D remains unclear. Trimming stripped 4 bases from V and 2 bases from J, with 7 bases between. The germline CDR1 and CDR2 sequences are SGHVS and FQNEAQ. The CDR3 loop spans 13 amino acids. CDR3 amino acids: CASSWSTTDTQYF. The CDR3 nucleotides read TGTGCCAGCAGCTGGAGTACCACAGATACGCAGTATTTT.

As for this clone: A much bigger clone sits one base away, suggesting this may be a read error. CDR3 loop: CASSGTGRTEAFF. The CDR3 DNA reads TGTGCCAGCAGCGGGACAGGGAGGACTGAAGCTTTCTTT. The gene calls are TRBV5-8 and TRBJ1-1; 9 nucleotides line up with TRBD1. The CDR3 consists of 13 residues. The germline V gene encodes CDR1 SGHTS and CDR2 YDEGEE. V lost 4 bases, J lost 5 bases, and 3 bases stayed unmatched.

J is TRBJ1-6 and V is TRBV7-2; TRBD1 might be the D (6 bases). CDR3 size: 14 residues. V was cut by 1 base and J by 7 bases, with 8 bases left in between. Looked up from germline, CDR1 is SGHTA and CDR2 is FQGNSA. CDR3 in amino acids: CASSLDRANSPLHF. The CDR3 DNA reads TGTGCCAGCAGCTTAGACAGGGCGAATTCACCCCTCCACTTT.

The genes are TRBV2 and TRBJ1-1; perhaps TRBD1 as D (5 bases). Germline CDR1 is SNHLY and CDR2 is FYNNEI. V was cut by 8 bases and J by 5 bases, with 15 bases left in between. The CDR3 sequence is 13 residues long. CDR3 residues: CASHEQEGTEAFF. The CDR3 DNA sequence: TGTGCCAGCCACGAACAGGAAGGGACTGAAGCTTTCTTT. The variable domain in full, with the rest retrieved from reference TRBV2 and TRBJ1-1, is EPEVTQTPSHQVTQMGQEVILRCVPISNHLYFYWYRQILGQKVEFLVSFYNNEISEKSEIFDDQFSVERPDGSNFTLKIRSTKLEDSAMYFCASHEQEGTEAFFGQGTRLTVV.

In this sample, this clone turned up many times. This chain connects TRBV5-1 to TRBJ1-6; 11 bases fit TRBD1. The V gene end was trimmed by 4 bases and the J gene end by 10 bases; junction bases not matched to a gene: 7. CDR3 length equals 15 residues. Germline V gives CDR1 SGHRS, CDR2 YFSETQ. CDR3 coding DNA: TGCGCCAGCAGCCCCGGGACAGGGGGTAGATCACCCCTCCACTTT. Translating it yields CASSPGTGGRSPLHF.

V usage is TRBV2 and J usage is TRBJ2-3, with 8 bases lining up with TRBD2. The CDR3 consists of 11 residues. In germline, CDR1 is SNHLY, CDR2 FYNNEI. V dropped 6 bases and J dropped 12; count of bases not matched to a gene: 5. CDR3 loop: CASSSGLAQYF. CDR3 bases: TGTGCCAGCAGCTCCGGACTAGCCCAGTATTTT. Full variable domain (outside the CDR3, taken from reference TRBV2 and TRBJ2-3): EPEVTQTPSHQVTQMGQEVILRCVPISNHLYFYWYRQILGQKVEFLVSFYNNEISEKSEIFDDQFSVERPDGSNFTLKIRSTKLEDSAMYFCASSSGLAQYFGPGTRLTVL.

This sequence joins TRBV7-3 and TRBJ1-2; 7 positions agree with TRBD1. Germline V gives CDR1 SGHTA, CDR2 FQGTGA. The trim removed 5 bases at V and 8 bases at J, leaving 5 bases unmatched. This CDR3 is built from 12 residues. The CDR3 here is CASSQGDGGYTF. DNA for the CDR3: TGTGCCAGCAGCCAGGGGGATGGCGGCTACACCTTC. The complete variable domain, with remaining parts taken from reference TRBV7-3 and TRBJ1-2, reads GAGVSQTPSNKVTEKGKYVELRCDPISGHTALYWYRQSLGQGPEFLIYFQGTGAADDSGLPNDRFFAVRPEGSVSTLKIQRTERGDSAVYLCASSQGDGGYTFGSGTRLTVV.

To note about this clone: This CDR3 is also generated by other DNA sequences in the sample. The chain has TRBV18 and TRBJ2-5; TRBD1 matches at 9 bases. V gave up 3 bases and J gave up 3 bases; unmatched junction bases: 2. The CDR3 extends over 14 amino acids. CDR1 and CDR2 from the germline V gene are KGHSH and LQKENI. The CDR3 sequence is CASSPRQGEETQYF. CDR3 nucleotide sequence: TGTGCCAGCTCACCCCGACAGGGGGAAGAGACCCAGTACTTC.

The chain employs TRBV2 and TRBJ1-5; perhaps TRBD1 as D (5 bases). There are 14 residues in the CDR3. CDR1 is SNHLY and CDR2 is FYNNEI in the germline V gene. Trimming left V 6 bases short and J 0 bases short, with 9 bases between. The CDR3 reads CASRGTNSNQPQHF. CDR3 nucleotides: TGTGCCAGCAGGGGGACCAATAGCAATCAGCCCCAGCATTTT. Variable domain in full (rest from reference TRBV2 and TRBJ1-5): EPEVTQTPSHQVTQMGQEVILRCVPISNHLYFYWYRQILGQKVEFLVSFYNNEISEKSEIFDDQFSVERPDGSNFTLKIRSTKLEDSAMYFCASRGTNSNQPQHFGDGTRLSIL.

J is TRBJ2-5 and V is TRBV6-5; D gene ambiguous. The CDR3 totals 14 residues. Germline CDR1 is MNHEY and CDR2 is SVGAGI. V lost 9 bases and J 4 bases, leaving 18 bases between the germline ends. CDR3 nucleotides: TGTGCCAGTCAGGAAGTGGGGTTTGGAGAGACCCAGTACTTC. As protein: CASQEVGFGETQYF.

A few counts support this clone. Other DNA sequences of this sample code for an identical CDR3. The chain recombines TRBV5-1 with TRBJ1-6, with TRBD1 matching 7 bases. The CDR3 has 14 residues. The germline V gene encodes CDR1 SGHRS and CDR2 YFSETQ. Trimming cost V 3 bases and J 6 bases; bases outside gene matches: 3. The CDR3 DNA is TGCGCCAGCAGCTCCGGGACAGCTAATTCACCCCTCCACTTT. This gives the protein CASSSGTANSPLHF.

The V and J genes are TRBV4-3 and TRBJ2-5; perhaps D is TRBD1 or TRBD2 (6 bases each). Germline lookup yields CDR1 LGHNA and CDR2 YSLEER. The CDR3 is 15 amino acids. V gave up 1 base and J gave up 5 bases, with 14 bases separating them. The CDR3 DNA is TGCGCCAGCAGCCAAGCCGCTAGGGGGGCCGAGACCCAGTACTTC. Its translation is CASSQAARGAETQYF.

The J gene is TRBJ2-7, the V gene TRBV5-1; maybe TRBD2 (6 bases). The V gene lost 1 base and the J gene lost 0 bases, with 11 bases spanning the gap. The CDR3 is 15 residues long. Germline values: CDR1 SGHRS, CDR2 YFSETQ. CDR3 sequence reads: CASSLLRGPSYEQYF. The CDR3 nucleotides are TGCGCCAGCAGCTTGTTGCGGGGACCCTCCTACGAGCAGTACTTC.

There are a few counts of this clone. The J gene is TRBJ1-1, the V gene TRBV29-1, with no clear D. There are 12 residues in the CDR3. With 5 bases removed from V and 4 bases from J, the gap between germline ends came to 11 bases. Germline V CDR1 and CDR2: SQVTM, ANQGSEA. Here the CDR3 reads CSVLGGRTEAFF. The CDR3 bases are TGCAGCGTTCTTGGCGGGCGCACTGAAGCTTTCTTT.

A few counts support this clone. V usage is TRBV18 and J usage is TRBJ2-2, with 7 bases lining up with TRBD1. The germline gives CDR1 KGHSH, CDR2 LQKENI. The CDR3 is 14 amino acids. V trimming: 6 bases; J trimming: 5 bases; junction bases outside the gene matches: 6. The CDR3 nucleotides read TGTGCCAGCTCCAGGGACAGAACTACCGGGGAGCTGTTTTTT. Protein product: CASSRDRTTGELFF. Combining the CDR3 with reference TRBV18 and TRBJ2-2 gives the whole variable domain NAGVMQNPRHLVRRRGQEARLRCSPMKGHSHVYWYRQLPEEGLKFMVYLQKENIIDESGMPKERFSAEFPKEGPSILRIQQVVRGDSAAYFCASSRDRTTGELFFGEGSRLTVL.

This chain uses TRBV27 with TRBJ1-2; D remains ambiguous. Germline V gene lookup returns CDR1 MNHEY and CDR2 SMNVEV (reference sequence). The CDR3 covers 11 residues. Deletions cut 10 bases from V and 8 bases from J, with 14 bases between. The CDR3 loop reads CATLSFRGYTF. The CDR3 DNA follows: TGTGCCACCTTATCTTTCAGGGGCTACACCTTC.